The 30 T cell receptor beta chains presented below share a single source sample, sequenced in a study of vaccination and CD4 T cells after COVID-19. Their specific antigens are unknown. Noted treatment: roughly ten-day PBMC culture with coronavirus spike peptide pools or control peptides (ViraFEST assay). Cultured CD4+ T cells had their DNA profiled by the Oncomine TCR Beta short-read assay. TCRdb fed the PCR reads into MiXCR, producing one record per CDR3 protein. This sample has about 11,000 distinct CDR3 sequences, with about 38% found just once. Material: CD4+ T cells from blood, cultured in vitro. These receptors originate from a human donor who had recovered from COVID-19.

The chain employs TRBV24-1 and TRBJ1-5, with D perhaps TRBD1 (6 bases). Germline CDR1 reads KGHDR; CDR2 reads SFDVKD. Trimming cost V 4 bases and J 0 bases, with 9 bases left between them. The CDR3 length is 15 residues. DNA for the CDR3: TGTGCCACCAGTGAGGCAGGGGATAGCAATCAGCCCCAGCATTTT. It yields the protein CATSEAGDSNQPQHF.

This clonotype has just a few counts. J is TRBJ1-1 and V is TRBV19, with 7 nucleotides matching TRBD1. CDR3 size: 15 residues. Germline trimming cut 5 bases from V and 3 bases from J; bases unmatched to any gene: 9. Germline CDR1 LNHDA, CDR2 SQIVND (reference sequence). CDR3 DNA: TGTGCCAGTAGTGTGACAGGGAGACAGGACACTGAAGCTTTCTTT. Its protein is CASSVTGRQDTEAFF.

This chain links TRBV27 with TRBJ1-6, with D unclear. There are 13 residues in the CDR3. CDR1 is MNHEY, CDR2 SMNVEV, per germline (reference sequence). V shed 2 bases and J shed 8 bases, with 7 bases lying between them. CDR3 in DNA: TGTGCCAGCAGTTTAAACGGGGATTCACCCCTCCACTTT. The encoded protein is CASSLNGDSPLHF.

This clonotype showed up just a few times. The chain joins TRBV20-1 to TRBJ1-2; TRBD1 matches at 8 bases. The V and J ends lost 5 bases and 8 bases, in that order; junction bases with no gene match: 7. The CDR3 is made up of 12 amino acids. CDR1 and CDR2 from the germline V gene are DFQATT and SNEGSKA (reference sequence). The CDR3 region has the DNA TGCAGTGCTCTCGGAACAGGGGGAGGCTACACCTTC. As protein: CSALGTGGGYTF.

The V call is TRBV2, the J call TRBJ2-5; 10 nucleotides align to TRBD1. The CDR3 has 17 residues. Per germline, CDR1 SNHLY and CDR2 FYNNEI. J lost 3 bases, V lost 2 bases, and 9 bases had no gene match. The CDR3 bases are TGTGCCAGCAGTGAATTAACCAGGACAGGGGGGAAAGAGACCCAGTACTTC. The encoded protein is CASSELTRTGGKETQYF.

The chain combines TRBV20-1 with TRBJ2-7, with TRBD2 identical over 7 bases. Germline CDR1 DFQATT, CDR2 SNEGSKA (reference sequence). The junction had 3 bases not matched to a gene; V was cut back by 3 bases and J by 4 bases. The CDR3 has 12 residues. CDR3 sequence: CSASGGNYEQYF. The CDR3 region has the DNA TGCAGTGCTAGCGGGGGGAATTACGAGCAGTACTTC.

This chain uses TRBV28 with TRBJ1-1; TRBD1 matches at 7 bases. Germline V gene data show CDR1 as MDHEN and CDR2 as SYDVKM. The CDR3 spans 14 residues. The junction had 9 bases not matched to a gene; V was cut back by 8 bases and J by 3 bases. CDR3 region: CASWETGRDTEAFF. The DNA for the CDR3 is TGTGCCAGCTGGGAGACAGGGAGGGACACTGAAGCTTTCTTT.

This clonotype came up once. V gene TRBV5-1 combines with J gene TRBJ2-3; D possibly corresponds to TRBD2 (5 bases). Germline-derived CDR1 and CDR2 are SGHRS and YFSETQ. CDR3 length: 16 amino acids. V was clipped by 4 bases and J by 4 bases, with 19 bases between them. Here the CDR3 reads CASSILGGTSADTQYF. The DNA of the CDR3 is TGCGCCAGCAGCATCCTTGGAGGCACGTCTGCAGATACGCAGTATTTT.

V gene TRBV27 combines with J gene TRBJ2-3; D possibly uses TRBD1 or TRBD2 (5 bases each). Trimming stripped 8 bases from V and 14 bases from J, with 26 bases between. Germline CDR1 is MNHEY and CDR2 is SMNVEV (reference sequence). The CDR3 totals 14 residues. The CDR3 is CASGPGTGNVVGYF. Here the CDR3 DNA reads TGTGCCAGCGGCCCCGGGACCGGCAATGTGGTCGGGTATTTT.

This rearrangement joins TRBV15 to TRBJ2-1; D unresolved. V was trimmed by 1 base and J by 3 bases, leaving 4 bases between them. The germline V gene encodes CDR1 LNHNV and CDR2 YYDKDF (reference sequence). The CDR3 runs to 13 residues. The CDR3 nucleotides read TGTGCCACCAGCAGAGGGGGCTACAATGAGCAGTTCTTC. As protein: CATSRGGYNEQFF.

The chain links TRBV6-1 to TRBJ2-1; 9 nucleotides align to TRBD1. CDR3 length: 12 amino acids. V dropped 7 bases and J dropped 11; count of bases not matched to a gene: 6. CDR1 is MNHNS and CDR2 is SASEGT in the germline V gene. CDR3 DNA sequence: TGTGCCAGCAACCCCGGGACAGGGAAGCAGTTCTTC. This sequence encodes CASNPGTGKQFF.

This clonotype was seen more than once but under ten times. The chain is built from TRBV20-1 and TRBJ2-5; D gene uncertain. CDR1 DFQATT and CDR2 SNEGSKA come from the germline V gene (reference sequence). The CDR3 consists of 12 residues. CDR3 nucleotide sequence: TGCAGCGCCTTACAGATCCAAGAGACCCAGTACTTC. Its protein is CSALQIQETQYF.

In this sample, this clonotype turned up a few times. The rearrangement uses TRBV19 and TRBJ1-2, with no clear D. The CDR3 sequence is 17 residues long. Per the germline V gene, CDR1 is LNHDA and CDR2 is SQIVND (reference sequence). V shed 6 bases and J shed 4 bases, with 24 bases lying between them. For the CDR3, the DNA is TGTGCCAGTAGCATCACCTTCAGCGGCGGTCTTGGCTATGGCTACACCTTC. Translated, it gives CASSITFSGGLGYGYTF.

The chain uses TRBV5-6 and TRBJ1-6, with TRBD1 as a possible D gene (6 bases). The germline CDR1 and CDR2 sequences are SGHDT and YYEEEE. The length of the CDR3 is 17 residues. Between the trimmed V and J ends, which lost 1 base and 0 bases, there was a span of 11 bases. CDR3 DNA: TGTGCCAGCAGCTTGACAGGGCTGAGCTCCTATAATTCACCCCTCCACTTT. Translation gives CASSLTGLSSYNSPLHF.

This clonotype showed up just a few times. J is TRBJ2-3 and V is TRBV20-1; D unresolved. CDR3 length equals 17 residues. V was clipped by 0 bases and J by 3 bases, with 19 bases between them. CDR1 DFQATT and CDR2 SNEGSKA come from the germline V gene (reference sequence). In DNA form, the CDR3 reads TGCAGTGCTAGAGATCGAGCTAGTACTTTCGATACAGATACGCAGTATTTT. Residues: CSARDRASTFDTDTQYF.

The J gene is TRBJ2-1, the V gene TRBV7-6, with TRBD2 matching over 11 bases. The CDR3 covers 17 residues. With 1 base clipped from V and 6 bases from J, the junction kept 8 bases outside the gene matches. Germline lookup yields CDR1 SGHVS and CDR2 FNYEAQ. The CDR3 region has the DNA TGTGCCAGCAGCTTAGGGGTACTAGCGGGAGTGCGCAATGAGCAGTTCTTC. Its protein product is CASSLGVLAGVRNEQFF.

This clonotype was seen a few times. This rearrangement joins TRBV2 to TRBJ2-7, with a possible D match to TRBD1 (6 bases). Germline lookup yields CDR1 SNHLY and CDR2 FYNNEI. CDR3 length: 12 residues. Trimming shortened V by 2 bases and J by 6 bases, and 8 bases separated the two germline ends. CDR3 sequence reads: CASSERGFEQYF. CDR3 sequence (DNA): TGTGCCAGCAGTGAAAGGGGGTTCGAGCAGTACTTC.

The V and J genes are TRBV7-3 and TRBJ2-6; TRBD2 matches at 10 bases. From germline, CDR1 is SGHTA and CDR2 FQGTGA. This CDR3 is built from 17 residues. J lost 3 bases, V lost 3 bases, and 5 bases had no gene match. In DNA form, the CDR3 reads TGTGCCAGCAGCTTGGGAAGCGGGGGGGGTGGGGCCAACGTCCTGACTTTC. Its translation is CASSLGSGGGGANVLTF.

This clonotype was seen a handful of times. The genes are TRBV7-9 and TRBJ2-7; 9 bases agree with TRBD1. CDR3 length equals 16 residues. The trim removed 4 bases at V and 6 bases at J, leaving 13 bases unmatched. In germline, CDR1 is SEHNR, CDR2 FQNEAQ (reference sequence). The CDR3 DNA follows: TGTGCCAGCAGCTCCTCCCGGGACAGGGTTTCGGGCGAGCAGTACTTC. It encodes CASSSSRDRVSGEQYF. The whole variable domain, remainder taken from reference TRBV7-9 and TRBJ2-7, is DTGVSQNPRHKITKRGQNVTFRCDPISEHNRLYWYRQTLGQGPEFLTYFQNEAQLEKSRLLSDRFSAERPKGSFSTLEIQRTEQGDSAMYLCASSSSRDRVSGEQYFGPGTRLTVT.

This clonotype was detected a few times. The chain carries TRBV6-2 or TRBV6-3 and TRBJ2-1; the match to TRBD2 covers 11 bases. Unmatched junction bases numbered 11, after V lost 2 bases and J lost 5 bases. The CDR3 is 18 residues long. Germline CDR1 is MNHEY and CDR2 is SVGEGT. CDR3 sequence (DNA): TGTGCCAGCAGTTACGGATTGAGACTAGCGGGACCACACAATGAGCAGTTCTTC. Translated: CASSYGLRLAGPHNEQFF.

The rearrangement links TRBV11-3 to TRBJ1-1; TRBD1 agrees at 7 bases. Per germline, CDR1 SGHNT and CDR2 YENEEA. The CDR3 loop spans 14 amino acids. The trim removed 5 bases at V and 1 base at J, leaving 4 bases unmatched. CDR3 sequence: CASSPGQRNTEAFF. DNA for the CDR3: TGTGCCAGCAGCCCGGGACAGAGGAACACTGAAGCTTTCTTT.

CDR3 sequence (DNA): TGTGCCAGTAGTATTTTGGGTAGGAATCAGCCCCAGCATTTT. Translating it yields CASSILGRNQPQHF. The chain carries TRBV19 and TRBJ1-5, with D unresolved. V dropped 3 bases and J dropped 4 bases, with 10 bases sitting between them. Germline CDR1 reads LNHDA; CDR2 reads SQIVND (reference sequence). The CDR3 has 14 residues.

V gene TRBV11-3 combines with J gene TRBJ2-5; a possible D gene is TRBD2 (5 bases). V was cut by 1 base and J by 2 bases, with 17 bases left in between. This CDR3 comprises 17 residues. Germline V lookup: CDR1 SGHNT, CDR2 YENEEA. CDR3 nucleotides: TGTGCCAGCAGCTTAGGCGACACCCCTGCGGGTCAAGAGACCCAGTACTTC. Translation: CASSLGDTPAGQETQYF.

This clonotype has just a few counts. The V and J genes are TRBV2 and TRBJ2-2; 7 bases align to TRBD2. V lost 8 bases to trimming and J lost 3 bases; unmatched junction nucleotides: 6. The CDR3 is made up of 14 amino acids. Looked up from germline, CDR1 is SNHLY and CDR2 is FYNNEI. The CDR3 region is CASGDSGDTGELFF. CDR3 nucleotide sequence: TGTGCCAGCGGCGACAGCGGGGACACCGGGGAGCTGTTTTTT.

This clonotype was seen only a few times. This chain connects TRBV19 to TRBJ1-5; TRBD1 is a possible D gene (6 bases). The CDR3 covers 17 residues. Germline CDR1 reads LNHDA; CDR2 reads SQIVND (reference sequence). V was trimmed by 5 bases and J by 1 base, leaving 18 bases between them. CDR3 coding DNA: TGTGCCAGTAGTTCCGGGTCGACAGGCTCCAGCAATCAGCCCCAGCATTTT. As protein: CASSSGSTGSSNQPQHF.

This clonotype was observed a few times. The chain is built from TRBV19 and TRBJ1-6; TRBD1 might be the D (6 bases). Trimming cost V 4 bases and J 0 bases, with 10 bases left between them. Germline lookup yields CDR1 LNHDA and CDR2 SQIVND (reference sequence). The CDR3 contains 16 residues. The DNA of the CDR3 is TGTGCCAGTAGTACTACAGGGAGCTCCTATAATTCACCCCTCCACTTT. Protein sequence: CASSTTGSSYNSPLHF.

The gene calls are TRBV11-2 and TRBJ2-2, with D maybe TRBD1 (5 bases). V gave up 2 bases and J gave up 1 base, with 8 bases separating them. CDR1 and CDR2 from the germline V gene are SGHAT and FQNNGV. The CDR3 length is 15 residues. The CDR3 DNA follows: TGTGCCAGCAGCTTAATAAGGGGGAACACCGGGGAGCTGTTTTTT. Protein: CASSLIRGNTGELFF.

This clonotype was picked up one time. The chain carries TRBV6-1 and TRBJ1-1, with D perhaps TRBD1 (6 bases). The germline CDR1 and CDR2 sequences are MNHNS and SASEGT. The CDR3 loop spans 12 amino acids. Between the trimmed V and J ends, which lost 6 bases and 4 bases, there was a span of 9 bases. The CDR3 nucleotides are TGTGCCAGCAGCCCAGGGGCCACTGAAGCTTTCTTT. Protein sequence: CASSPGATEAFF.

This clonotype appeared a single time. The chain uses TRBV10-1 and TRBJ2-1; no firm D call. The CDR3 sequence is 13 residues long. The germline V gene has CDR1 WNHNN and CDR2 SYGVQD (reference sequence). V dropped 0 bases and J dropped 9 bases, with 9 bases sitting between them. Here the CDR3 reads CASSESVWGEQFF. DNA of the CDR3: TGCGCCAGCAGTGAGTCGGTGTGGGGTGAGCAGTTCTTC.

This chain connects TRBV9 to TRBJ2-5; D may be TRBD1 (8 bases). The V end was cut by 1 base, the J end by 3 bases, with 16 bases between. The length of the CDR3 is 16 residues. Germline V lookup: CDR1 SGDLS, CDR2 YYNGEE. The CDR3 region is CASSVSYTGGEETQYF. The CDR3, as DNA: TGTGCCAGCAGCGTAAGCTATACAGGGGGGGAAGAGACCCAGTACTTC. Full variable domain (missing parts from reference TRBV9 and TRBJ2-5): DSGVTQTPKHLITATGQRVTLRCSPRSGDLSVYWYQQSLDQGLQFLIQYYNGEERAKGNILERFSAQQFPDLHSELNLSSLELGDSALYFCASSVSYTGGEETQYFGPGTRLLVL.